Given below is one TCR beta chain in context. Its antigen remains unknown. Germline V gene data show CDR1 as SEHNR and CDR2 as FQNEAQ (reference sequence). V was clipped by 5 bases and J by 1 base, with 17 bases between them. The CDR3 covers 16 residues. Some clones are missing from TCRdb's copy, which holds only in-frame ones; the method was immunoSEQ multiplex PCR. The repertoire consists of some 100,000 clones, with approximately 89% occurring once and the leading ten covering 4.2%. This sample stems from a study of T cell responses to AZD1222 COVID-19 vaccine. Study outcomes and limitations: Donors skewed white British and female; clonal diversity was possibly underestimated. At baseline, just 6 or 7 AZD1222 recipients tested seropositive. Two AZD1222 doses significantly raised spike-specific TCR breadth and depth over controls. Nearly half of spike-specific TCRs reportedly go after variant regions that carry no mutations.

This sequence was found in an adult in good health. This rearrangement joins TRBV7-9 to TRBJ1-1; weak D call: TRBD1 (5 bases). The specimen comprised peripheral blood, sampled on day 0 of MenACWY control vaccination. CDR3 DNA: TGTGCCAGCAGCGCGTCGGCGGGGCGAGGGAACACTGAAGCTTTCTTT. Translating gives CASSASAGRGNTEAFF.